This TCR beta chain emerged from a study of cytomegalovirus exposure and HLA in healthy donors. This clone was detected only once. This CDR3 is built from 15 residues. V lost 3 bases, J lost 7 bases, and 8 bases stayed unmatched. Per germline, CDR1 LNHDA and CDR2 SQIVND (reference sequence). Measured with immunoSEQ multiplex PCR; TCRdb has only the in-frame clones, and not every one. The table records 100,000 to 150,000 clones, roughly 89% of them present only once. The chain joins TRBV19 to TRBJ2-7; 11 nucleotides match TRBD2. This receptor was identified in a woman in her late teens or twenties in good health and CMV-seronegative. Sequencing input: PBMCs. CDR3 nucleotides: TGTGCCAGTAGTATGTGGCTAGCGGGAGGAACAGAGCAGTACTTC. Encoded protein: CASSMWLAGGTEQYF.